The source of this T cell receptor (beta chain) is a study of post-analysis software for immune sequencing data. Study in general: The disease courses spanned relapsing-remitting, secondary progressive and progressive-relapsing forms of multiple sclerosis. Study-level points and caveats: Patients showed TRBV5-6, TRBV5-1 and TRBV20-1 among a few TRBV segments more frequent than in controls. Under the F measure, samples that were prepared in one batch clustered strongly together. The study found significantly lower normalized Chao1 diversity in multiple sclerosis patients than in controls.

This clonotype appeared a few times. What it binds is unknown. Germline lookup yields CDR1 SGHTA and CDR2 FQGTGA. The CDR3 has 11 residues. The V and J ends lost 3 bases and 10 bases respectively, with 7 bases between them. Researchers reported that TCR beta cDNA libraries carried unique molecular identifiers. The authors obtained 500,000 or so cDNA molecules from around 0.96 to 9.9 million T cells. TCRdb ran MiXCR on the PCR reads and lists one entry per CDR3 protein. The sample lists more than 350,000 distinct CDR3 sequences; approximately 37% were seen once. This clonotype was sampled from a girl aged 2 to 9 with multiple sclerosis. J is TRBJ2-1 and V is TRBV7-3; D is undetermined. The sequenced material came from blood. The CDR3 DNA sequence: TGTGCCAGCAGCTTTGGTCAGGAGCAGTTCTTC. Amino acids: CASSFGQEQFF.